This TCR beta chain was retrieved from a study of cytomegalovirus exposure and HLA in healthy donors. Study at large: A later analysis reported the 90 to 150 validation repertoires used the same platform as the 550 to 700 first-cohort repertoires. Study-level findings and limits: The CMV antigen specificity of a few CMV-associated chains was confirmed through in vitro analysis. One later analysis, an examination of the 120 validation repertoires, found that first-cohort TCR clusters tended to co-occur in them. Cytomegalovirus status, reportedly, was diagnosed with high specificity and sensitivity by the classifier.

The table came from immunoSEQ multiplex PCR; TCRdb's copy has only in-frame clones and leaves some out. The sample gives 250,000 to 400,000 clones, roughly 87% of which show up once; more than 0.95% is in the top ten. The CDR3 is 11 amino acids. Germline CDR1 reads DFQATT; CDR2 reads SNEGSKA (reference sequence). V dropped 7 bases and J dropped 1 base, with 8 bases sitting between them. As to this clone: The antigen is not known.

The origin of this receptor is a young man in good health and CMV-seronegative. The chain recombines TRBV20-1 with TRBJ2-7, with D maybe TRBD1 (5 bases). The sample consisted of PBMCs. The CDR3 DNA is TGCAGTGGGACATTTTCCTACGAGCAGTACTTC. This translates into CSGTFSYEQYF.